A single sample gave rise to the 21 T cell receptor beta chains below, sequenced in a study of CD8+CD57+ T cells in acquired aplastic anemia. Genomic DNA, serving as template, underwent TCR beta VDJ and CDR3 profiling. Each CDR3 protein is one row after TCRdb ran MiXCR on the reads. The sample carries 160,000 or so distinct CDR3 sequences, roughly 43% recorded once. Patients selected for sequencing had displayed CD8+CD57+ cell expansion by flow cytometry. The sequenced material came from sorted CD4+, CD8+, or CD8+CD57+ T cells (not recorded which) from PBMCs. The receptors were sampled from a human donor with aplastic anemia.

The J gene is TRBJ1-5, the V gene TRBV24-1; TRBD1 matches 10 bases. The CDR3 covers 16 residues. In germline, CDR1 is KGHDR, CDR2 SFDVKD. The V and J ends lost 3 bases and 3 bases, in that order; junction bases with no gene match: 4. As DNA, the CDR3 is TGTGCCACCAGTGATACCGGGACAGGGGACAATCAGCCCCAGCATTTT. Its protein is CATSDTGTGDNQPQHF.

The rearrangement joins TRBV18 to TRBJ1-1; TRBD1 aligns across 7 bases. The germline CDR1 and CDR2 sequences are KGHSH and LQKENI. After removal of 2 bases from V and 5 bases from J, the junction contained 5 bases not matched to a gene. CDR3 size: 14 residues. In DNA form, the CDR3 reads TGTGCCAGCTCACCAAATACAGGGGATACTGAAGCTTTCTTT. Translated: CASSPNTGDTEAFF.

This clonotype was detected many times. The rearrangement uses TRBV5-1 and TRBJ1-1; TRBD1 matches 8 bases. The trim removed 4 bases at V and 6 bases at J, leaving 17 bases unmatched. The CDR3 has 17 amino acids. Germline assignment: CDR1 SGHRS and CDR2 YFSETQ. CDR3 nucleotide sequence: TGCGCCAGCAGCAAAGGACAGGGTGGCGTCGGGTACGCTGAAGCTTTCTTT. This encodes CASSKGQGGVGYAEAFF.

Concerning this clonotype: This may come from a read error, since a much larger clone is one base off. This chain joins TRBV3-1 and TRBJ1-2; 9 positions match TRBD1. CDR1 is LGHDT, CDR2 YNNKEL, per germline (reference sequence). The CDR3 is 13 residues long. The CDR3 bases are TGTGCCAGCAGCGAAACAGGGGGCGCGGGCTACGCCTTC. Its protein product is CASSETGGAGYAF.

This clonotype was seen at least ten times. This rearrangement joins TRBV7-2 to TRBJ2-3; the D is unclear. V was trimmed by 5 bases and J by 3 bases, leaving 6 bases between them. This CDR3 region has 12 residues. Germline V gene data show CDR1 as SGHTA and CDR2 as FQGNSA. The CDR3 region is CASSPGTDTQYF. CDR3 DNA: TGTGCCAGCAGCCCCGGGACAGATACGCAGTATTTT. Drawing the rest from reference TRBV7-2 and TRBJ2-3, the complete variable domain is GAGVSQSPSNKVTEKGKDVELRCDPISGHTALYWYRQSLGQGLEFLIYFQGNSAPDKSGLPSDRFSAERTGGSVSTLTIQRTQQEDSAVYLCASSPGTDTQYFGPGTRLTVL.

Points on this clonotype: This may stem from a read error, because a much larger clone lies one nucleotide away. The V call is TRBV6-1, the J call TRBJ2-1, with D possibly TRBD2 on 5 matching bases. This CDR3 has 16 amino acids. Germline values: CDR1 MNHNS, CDR2 SASEGT. Here the CDR3 DNA reads TGTGCCGGCAGTGATGACTATGTTTATTCCTACAATGAGCAGTTCTTC. Its translation is CAGSDDYVYSYNEQFF.

There are a few counts of this clonotype. This chain uses TRBV7-3 with TRBJ1-6; 9 nucleotides agree with TRBD1. This CDR3 is 14 amino acids long. The germline gives CDR1 SGHTA, CDR2 FQGTGA. Germline trimming cut 4 bases from V and 7 bases from J; bases unmatched to any gene: 2. CDR3 sequence: CASSSGTGNSPLHF. The CDR3, as DNA: TGTGCCAGCAGCTCCGGGACAGGGAATTCACCCCTCCACTTT.

The chain's CDR3 is CASSLPEQGVTGELFF. In DNA, the CDR3 is TGTGCCAGCAGTCTCCCGGAACAGGGGGTAACCGGGGAGCTGTTTTTT. The chain is built from TRBV5-6 and TRBJ2-2; 8 bases map to TRBD1. This CDR3 has 16 residues. Germline V gives CDR1 SGHDT, CDR2 YYEEEE. J gave up 5 bases and V 5 bases, and 11 bases lay outside the gene matches.

Points on this clonotype: Likely a read error: the CDR3 ends without its conserved phenylalanine or tryptophan. Because the CDR3's place on the DNA is in doubt, the DNA is left out and the CDR3 is given as listed by TCRdb. The CDR3 here is CASSGDRGSY. The J gene is TRBJ1-4, the V gene TRBV2; the table assigns TRBD1, which was not confirmed against the DNA. The length of the CDR3 is 10 amino acids, counting both ends. Per germline, CDR1 SNHLY and CDR2 FYNNEI.

The rearrangement uses TRBV19 and TRBJ2-2, with 9 bases matching TRBD1. V dropped 4 bases and J dropped 4; count of bases not matched to a gene: 4. The CDR3 runs 15 residues. Germline CDR1 and CDR2: LNHDA and SQIVND (reference sequence). The CDR3, as DNA: TGTGCCAGTAGTAGATCGACAGGGGGCACCGGGGAGCTGTTTTTT. This sequence encodes CASSRSTGGTGELFF.

The chain uses TRBV5-6 and TRBJ1-2, with D maybe TRBD1 (6 bases). The CDR3 covers 16 residues. V was trimmed by 0 bases and J by 4 bases, leaving 16 bases between them. The germline gives CDR1 SGHDT, CDR2 YYEEEE. The CDR3 region has the DNA TGTGCCAGCAGCTTGGGCCCCCGGGACACTACCTATGGCTACACCTTC. Amino acids: CASSLGPRDTTYGYTF. Together with reference TRBV5-6 and TRBJ1-2, the CDR3 gives the full variable domain: DAGVTQSPTHLIKTRGQQVTLRCSPKSGHDTVSWYQQALGQGPQFIFQYYEEEERQRGNFPDRFSGHQFPNYSSELNVNALLLGDSALYLCASSLGPRDTTYGYTFGSGTRLTVV.

This clonotype was counted at least ten times. This chain joins TRBV20-1 and TRBJ1-2; 10 bases agree with TRBD1. The CDR3 loop spans 16 amino acids. The junction had 10 bases not matched to a gene; V was cut back by 3 bases and J by 3 bases. Germline values: CDR1 DFQATT, CDR2 SNEGSKA (reference sequence). Written as DNA, the CDR3 is TGCAGTGCTAGCGTCGACAGGGGGCGCCCGGACTATGGCTACACCTTC. Translation gives CSASVDRGRPDYGYTF.

Many counts were recorded for this clonotype. This chain joins TRBV13 and TRBJ2-7; D call uncertain. V shed 5 bases and J shed 4 bases, with 12 bases lying between them. This CDR3 spans 13 amino acids. Germline V gene lookup returns CDR1 PRHDT and CDR2 FYEKMQ (reference sequence). The CDR3 DNA is TGTGCCAGCAGCATGACGTCCGGGTACGAGCAGTACTTC. Its protein is CASSMTSGYEQYF. Using reference TRBV13 and TRBJ2-7 for the parts outside the CDR3, the full variable domain is AAGVIQSPRHLIKEKRETATLKCYPIPRHDTVYWYQQGPGQDPQFLISFYEKMQSDKGSIPDRFSAQQFSDYHSELNMSSLELGDSALYFCASSMTSGYEQYFGPGTRLTVT.

This clonotype has just a few counts. V usage is TRBV9 and J usage is TRBJ1-6; no reliable D call. The V end was cut by 0 bases, the J end by 7 bases, with 11 bases between. This CDR3 comprises 15 residues. The germline CDR1 and CDR2 sequences are SGDLS and YYNGEE. In DNA form, the CDR3 reads TGTGCCAGCAGCGTAGCGGGCAGGACGAATTCACCCCTCCACTTT. As protein: CASSVAGRTNSPLHF.

The rearrangement links TRBV15 to TRBJ1-2, with a possible D match to TRBD1 (5 bases). Trimming cost V 6 bases and J 1 base, with 15 bases left between them. The germline V gene has CDR1 LNHNV and CDR2 YYDKDF (reference sequence). This CDR3 has 15 amino acids. The CDR3 DNA sequence: TGTGCCACCAGGAGAACCGGCAGGGTTAACTATGGCTACACCTTC. It encodes CATRRTGRVNYGYTF.

The chain is built from TRBV2 and TRBJ1-1, with D possibly matching TRBD1 (5 bases). V was clipped by 4 bases and J by 3 bases, with 21 bases between them. Germline assignment: CDR1 SNHLY and CDR2 FYNNEI. The CDR3 length is 17 residues. As DNA, the CDR3 is TGTGCCAGCAGTGTGGTTCAGGGTGAACCCCTGGACACTGAAGCTTTCTTT. Translated, it gives CASSVVQGEPLDTEAFF. Variable domain in full (rest from reference TRBV2 and TRBJ1-1): EPEVTQTPSHQVTQMGQEVILRCVPISNHLYFYWYRQILGQKVEFLVSFYNNEISEKSEIFDDQFSVERPDGSNFTLKIRSTKLEDSAMYFCASSVVQGEPLDTEAFFGQGTRLTVV.

This clonotype was seen ten or more times. The rearrangement uses TRBV5-8 and TRBJ2-5; D is unclear. Germline CDR1 and CDR2: SGHTS and YDEGEE. The V end was cut by 3 bases, the J end by 5 bases, with 20 bases between. This CDR3 contains 16 residues. The DNA of the CDR3 is TGTGCCAGCAGCTGGGCTTGGGCAGCTGGTGGGGAGACCCAGTACTTC. It codes for CASSWAWAAGGETQYF.

This clonotype was counted only a few times. The chain joins TRBV7-6 to TRBJ1-1; D remains unclear. Trimming left V 3 bases short and J 4 bases short, with 6 bases between. The CDR3 has 12 amino acids. Germline V lookup: CDR1 SGHVS, CDR2 FNYEAQ. The CDR3 spells CASSFPGTEAFF. CDR3 coding DNA: TGTGCCAGCAGCTTCCCAGGCACTGAAGCTTTCTTT. The entire variable domain, with the rest obtained from reference TRBV7-6 and TRBJ1-1, is as follows: GAGVSQSPRYKVTKRGQDVALRCDPISGHVSLYWYRQALGQGPEFLTYFNYEAQQDKSGLPNDRFSAERPEGSISTLTIQRTEQRDSAMYRCASSFPGTEAFFGQGTRLTVV.

The chain recombines TRBV5-4 with TRBJ2-5, with 7 bases that match TRBD1. This CDR3 spans 15 amino acids. CDR1 SGHNT and CDR2 YYREEE come from the germline V gene (reference sequence). Trimming removed 3 bases from V and 2 bases from J; junction bases left unmatched: 7. CDR3 nucleotides: TGTGCCAGCAGCTCGTTCGGGACAGATCAAGAGACCCAGTACTTC. Protein: CASSSFGTDQETQYF.

V usage is TRBV9 and J usage is TRBJ2-2, with 7 bases aligning to TRBD1. From germline, CDR1 is SGDLS and CDR2 YYNGEE. CDR3 length: 13 residues. The ends lost 4 bases at V and 8 bases at J; junction bases unmatched: 5. CDR3 in DNA: TGTGCCAGCAGCTTCAACAGGGGTGGGGAGCTGTTTTTT. This sequence encodes CASSFNRGGELFF.

This rearrangement joins TRBV10-1 to TRBJ2-2; 7 bases line up with TRBD1. CDR1 and CDR2 (germline): WNHNN, SYGVQD (reference sequence). The CDR3 runs 15 residues. V lost 2 bases, J lost 0 bases, and 0 bases stayed unmatched. This CDR3 is CASSEGTANTGELFF. The DNA for the CDR3 is TGCGCCAGCAGTGAGGGGACAGCGAACACCGGGGAGCTGTTTTTT.